This is a list of T cell receptor beta chains from one sample in a study of blood T cell repertoires in COVID-19. Profiling relied on immunoSEQ multiplex PCR, and the TCRdb table lists in-frame clones only, not all of them. The sample contains about 300,000 clones, approximately 84% of which appear only once. Sequencing was performed on PBMCs or T cells enriched from blood (not recorded which). The receptor set was obtained from a man in his thirties or forties who had recovered from COVID-19. Each CDR3 is given with its conserved first and last residue. D genes are given only for firm matches. Expanded clones get a size class; other rows say once, few or many, or leave the size out.

d_gene,j_gene,v_gene,abundance,CDR3aa,CDR3nt
TRBD1,TRBJ1-3,TRBV5-1,once,CASSSNRGGGNTIYF,TGCGCCAGCAGCTCAAACAGGGGAGGTGGAAACACCATATATTTT
TRBD1,TRBJ1-1,TRBV6-5,NA,CASSKTGDTEAFF,TGTGCCAGCAGCAAGACAGGGGACACTGAAGCTTTCTTT
TRBD2,TRBJ2-7,TRBV7-6,NA,CASSLGYPSGGHEQYF,TGTGCCAGCAGCTTAGGGTATCCTAGCGGGGGCCACGAGCAGTACTTC
TRBD2,TRBJ2-7,TRBV28,NA,CASSITAGVHEQYF,TGTGCCAGCAGTATCACAGCGGGGGTACACGAGCAGTACTTC
TRBD1,TRBJ1-1,TRBV29-1,NA,CSVFHRGSTEAFF,TGCAGCGTTTTCCACAGGGGAAGCACTGAAGCTTTCTTT
TRBD1,TRBJ2-1,TRBV11-2,NA,CASSLVRQGARGNEQFF,TGTGCCAGCAGCTTAGTCCGGCAGGGGGCACGGGGTAATGAGCAGTTCTTC
TRBD2,TRBJ2-2,TRBV9,once,CARTQTRLPRAGGTGELFF,TGTGCCAGGACCCAGACCAGGTTGCCCCGAGCGGGAGGGACCGGGGAGCTGTTTTTT
TRBD1,TRBJ1-1,TRBV5-1,NA,CASSPHPGGTGANTEAFF,TGCGCCAGCAGCCCCCATCCCGGCGGGACAGGGGCTAACACTGAAGCTTTCTTT
TRBD2,TRBJ2-7,TRBV5-1,NA,CASSFRLAGESYEQYF,TGCGCCAGCAGCTTCAGACTAGCGGGGGAGTCCTACGAGCAGTACTTC
NA,TRBJ2-7,TRBV3-1/TRBV3-2,NA,CASSQGVRGEQYF,TGTGCCAGCAGCCAAGGGGTGAGAGGCGAGCAGTACTTC
TRBD2,TRBJ2-1,TRBV5-1,NA,CASSLETSGTGRKYNEQFF,TGCGCCAGCAGCTTGGAAACTAGCGGGACAGGAAGGAAGTACAATGAGCAGTTCTTC
NA,TRBJ1-2,TRBV29-1,NA,CSVEALAPGIYGYTF,TGCAGCGTTGAAGCTTTAGCTCCCGGAATCTATGGCTACACCTTC
NA,TRBJ1-1,TRBV5-1,few,CASSPTQARGGTEAFF,TGCGCCAGCAGCCCCACCCAGGCCAGGGGCGGCACTGAAGCTTTCTTT
TRBD1,TRBJ1-2,TRBV27,few,CASSFRGSGYGYTF,TGTGCCAGCAGTTTCAGGGGGTCAGGCTATGGCTACACCTTC
NA,TRBJ1-1,TRBV7-2,NA,CASSLDGRTEAFF,TGTGCCAGCAGCTTAGACGGGAGGACTGAAGCTTTCTTT
TRBD2,TRBJ2-7,TRBV6-5,NA,CASSSSPAGVLHEQYF,TGTGCCAGCAGTTCCAGCCCAGCGGGAGTTCTCCACGAGCAGTACTTC
TRBD2,TRBJ2-7,TRBV11-2,NA,CASSPREGPSYEQYF,TGTGCCAGCAGCCCTCGGGAGGGGCCTTCTTACGAGCAGTACTTC
NA,TRBJ1-6,TRBV10-3,NA,CAIRSGGENSPLHF,TGTGCCATCAGGTCTGGGGGCGAAAATTCACCCCTCCACTTT
TRBD1,TRBJ2-3,TRBV18,NA,CASSKDRGDTQYF,TGTGCCAGCTCAAAGGACAGGGGGGATACGCAGTATTTT
TRBD1,TRBJ1-1,TRBV10-1,NA,CASSESTRGQTTFF,TGCGCCAGCAGTGAGTCGACGAGGGGGCAAACGACTTTCTTT
TRBD2,TRBJ2-3,TRBV5-4,NA,CASSLSASGVADTQYF,TGTGCCAGCAGCTTATCTGCTAGCGGGGTCGCAGATACGCAGTATTTT
TRBD1,TRBJ2-2,TRBV29-1,once,CSVVGPTGTGELFF,TGCAGCGTTGTTGGTCCGACAGGGACCGGGGAGCTGTTTTTT
TRBD1,TRBJ1-1,TRBV10-3,NA,CATGTGQGLVNTEAFF,TGTGCCACCGGTACGGGACAGGGACTTGTTAACACTGAAGCTTTCTTT
TRBD1,TRBJ2-1,TRBV4-1,NA,CASSQGSQNRGRYNEQFF,TGCGCCAGCAGCCAAGGGAGTCAAAACAGGGGGAGGTACAATGAGCAGTTCTTC
NA,TRBJ2-2,TRBV11-2,NA,CASSPRQDTGELFF,TGTGCCAGCAGCCCTAGACAGGACACCGGGGAGCTGTTTTTT
NA,TRBJ2-7,TRBV28,NA,CASSFPGSYEQYF,TGTGCCAGCAGTTTCCCGGGATCCTACGAGCAGTACTTC
NA,TRBJ1-1,TRBV21-1,NA,CASSKRQGCVTEAFF,TGTGCCAGCAGCAAAAGACAGGGCTGCGTCACTGAAGCTTTCTTT
TRBD2,TRBJ2-7,TRBV27,NA,CASSLTGGAYEQYF,TGTGCCAGCAGTTTGACGGGGGGGGCCTACGAGCAGTACTTC
TRBD1,TRBJ1-1,TRBV2,NA,CASSGQGRNTEAFF,TGTGCCAGCAGTGGACAGGGGCGGAACACTGAAGCTTTCTTT
TRBD1,TRBJ1-3,TRBV18,NA,CASSPGTGRSGNTIYF,TGTGCCAGCTCACCTGGGACAGGGCGATCGGGAAACACCATATATTTT
NA,TRBJ1-1,TRBV30,few,CAWSPVVTEAFF,TGTGCCTGGAGTCCGGTTGTGACTGAAGCTTTCTTT
NA,TRBJ2-1,TRBV29-1,NA,CSSTRGRRREQFF,TGCAGCTCAACCAGGGGGAGGAGGCGTGAGCAGTTCTTC
TRBD1,TRBJ1-6,TRBV2,NA,CASSVGTEGSPLHF,TGTGCCAGCAGCGTAGGGACAGAGGGTTCACCCCTCCACTTT
TRBD1,TRBJ2-7,TRBV14,few,CASSRDRVRYEQYF,TGTGCCAGCAGCCGGGACAGGGTTCGCTACGAGCAGTACTTC
NA,TRBJ1-6,TRBV5-1,NA,CASSLRGRLSDSPLHF,TGCGCCAGCAGCTTAAGGGGCCGATTGTCGGACTCACCCCTCCACTTT
TRBD2,TRBJ2-7,TRBV3-1/TRBV3-2,NA,CASSQVGLARYEQYF,TGTGCCAGCAGCCAAGTGGGACTAGCGCGGTACGAGCAGTACTTC
TRBD2,TRBJ2-1,TRBV27,NA,CASSSTRRTSGYYNEQFF,TGTGCCAGCAGCTCCACCCGACGGACTAGCGGTTACTACAATGAGCAGTTCTTC
NA,TRBJ2-2,TRBV9,NA,CASSVEGGLYTGELFF,TGTGCCAGCAGCGTAGAGGGGGGGCTTTACACCGGGGAGCTGTTTTTT
TRBD2,TRBJ2-5,TRBV5-4,NA,CASSPAKIAGSQETQYF,TGTGCCAGCAGCCCGGCGAAGATAGCGGGGTCGCAAGAGACCCAGTACTTC
NA,TRBJ2-2,TRBV7-7,NA,CASSLGQVSNTGELFF,TGTGCTAGCAGCTTAGGGCAGGTCTCGAACACCGGGGAGCTGTTTTTT
NA,TRBJ1-5,TRBV19,NA,CASSIDDAGQPQHF,TGTGCCAGTAGTATAGACGACGCCGGGCAGCCCCAGCATTTT
NA,TRBJ2-1,TRBV2,NA,CAVRLGGPHNEQFF,TGTGCCGTAAGGCTGGGGGGGCCCCACAATGAGCAGTTCTTC
TRBD1,TRBJ1-5,TRBV5-8,NA,CASSLARTGGVESNQPQHF,TGTGCCAGCAGCTTGGCCCGGACAGGGGGCGTTGAAAGCAATCAGCCCCAGCATTTT
TRBD2,TRBJ2-5,TRBV6-1,NA,CASSVGLAGASGTQYF,TGTGCCAGCAGTGTCGGACTAGCGGGGGCCTCGGGGACCCAGTACTTC
NA,TRBJ2-3,TRBV19,NA,CASSMSGSGDTQYF,TGTGCCAGTAGTATGTCCGGGAGTGGGGATACGCAGTATTTT
TRBD2,TRBJ2-1,TRBV6-5,NA,CASRLAGGPYNEQFF,TGTGCCAGCAGATTAGCGGGGGGCCCATACAATGAGCAGTTCTTC
TRBD1,TRBJ2-7,TRBV5-5,NA,CASSVNPGGPYEQYF,TGTGCCAGCAGCGTTAACCCAGGGGGCCCATACGAGCAGTACTTC
NA,TRBJ1-5,TRBV24-1,NA,CATSRSGGGNQPQHF,TGTGCCACCAGTAGATCGGGGGGGGGCAATCAGCCCCAGCATTTT
TRBD1,TRBJ1-2,TRBV19,NA,CASSTLWGQGSSRGYTF,TGTGCCAGTAGTACACTGTGGGGACAGGGATCTTCGCGGGGCTACACCTTC
NA,TRBJ2-5,TRBV21-1,NA,CASSALVAPETQYF,TGTGCCAGCAGCGCACTAGTAGCCCCAGAGACCCAGTACTTC
NA,TRBJ1-6,TRBV10-1,NA,CASSGELTVGRSSPLHF,TGCGCCAGCAGTGGGGAGCTAACGGTTGGCAGGAGTTCACCCCTCCACTTT
TRBD1,TRBJ1-4,TRBV27,few,CASSLTGLATNEKLFF,TGTGCCAGCAGTTTGACAGGGTTGGCAACTAATGAAAAACTGTTTTTT
NA,TRBJ1-4,TRBV30,NA,CAWSAGDIITNEKLFF,TGTGCCTGGAGTGCAGGGGACATAATAACTAATGAAAAACTGTTTTTT
TRBD2,TRBJ2-3,TRBV7-6,NA,CASSSTSATNTQYF,TGTGCCAGCAGCTCGACTAGCGCTACAAATACGCAGTATTTT
NA,TRBJ1-2,TRBV29-1,NA,CSVEESGGFGYTF,TGCAGCGTTGAAGAGTCCGGGGGGTTTGGCTACACCTTC
NA,TRBJ1-2,TRBV7-6,NA,CASSLAIGRGYGYTF,TGTGCCAGCAGCTTAGCTATCGGACGGGGCTATGGCTACACCTTC
TRBD1,TRBJ1-3,TRBV6-6,NA,CASSSIVGGRTSSGNTIYF,TGTGCCAGCAGCTCGATAGTAGGGGGCCGGACCTCCTCTGGAAACACCATATATTTT
TRBD1,TRBJ2-7,TRBV2,NA,CASRDRGSYEQYF,TGTGCCAGCAGAGACAGGGGGTCCTACGAGCAGTACTTC
NA,TRBJ2-3,TRBV7-6,NA,CASSLQTSTDTQYF,TGTGCCAGCAGCTTACAGACTAGCACAGATACGCAGTATTTT
NA,TRBJ1-4,TRBV29-1,NA,CSVELQTNEKLFF,TGCAGCGTTGAGTTACAGACTAATGAAAAACTGTTTTTT